This T cell receptor (beta chain) originates from a study of neurological immune-mediated disorders. Study overall: The 35 or so multiple sclerosis patients comprised around 31 that were relapsing-remitting and 3 that were secondary progressive. Overall study results and limits: TCR-beta repertoires seemed private in all groups, with no expanded CDR3 amino acid sequences shared.

Trimming removed 3 bases at V and 5 bases at J, with 9 bases between. CDR3 length: 12 residues. Germline V CDR1 and CDR2: SGHDT, YYEEEE. This clonotype was observed many times. Its antigen is undetermined. With 10-nucleotide random UMIs included, cDNA was synthesized by 5'RACE. TCRdb reprocessed the 5' RACE reads with MiXCR, giving one entry per CDR3 protein. The repertoire holds about 66,000 distinct CDR3 sequences, with 4.5% to 6% as singletons. It was from 2 million PBMCs stored at -80 C that the unsorted libraries were obtained. Material: PBMCs. The sequence was obtained from a woman between 70 and 85 years old with multiple sclerosis. The V gene is TRBV5-6, the J gene TRBJ2-7, with D uncertain. CDR3 nucleotide sequence: TGTGCCAGCAGCTGGGCCGAGAACGAGCAGTACTTC. Translated, it gives CASSWAENEQYF.